This record concerns one T cell receptor beta chain sequence. Its specificity is not known. This entry comes from a study of cytomegalovirus exposure and HLA in healthy donors. About the research overall: HLA-typed donors were the source of some 85 million unique TCRs, which an early data release held.

General study findings and limits: Based on reports, TCR beta sequences accurately predicted HLA-A and HLA-B alleles for most subjects. Fewer N-insertions (relative to the roughly 670-donor mean) were reportedly seen in an Asian-associated ancestry cluster in a later analysis. V- and J-gene trimming in TCR beta was tied to a missense DCLRE1C variant by an analysis performed later.

Primers: 60 Vbeta forward and 13 Jbeta reverse. Profiling relied on immunoSEQ multiplex PCR, and the TCRdb table lists in-frame clones only, not all of them. The sample lists under 150,000 clones, approximately 8.9% occurring once. The CDR3 consists of 15 residues. Losses at the gene ends were 5 bases for V and 6 bases for J; bases not matched to a gene: 7. CDR1 and CDR2 (germline): SGHTA, FQGTGA. This chain connects TRBV7-3 to TRBJ2-3; 11 nucleotides agree with TRBD2. This TCR derives from a woman between 35 and 50 years old in good health and CMV-seropositive. Sequencing input: PBMCs. CDR3 in amino acids: CASSPVAGGPDTQYF. As DNA, the CDR3 is TGTGCCAGCAGCCCTGTAGCGGGGGGGCCGGATACGCAGTATTTT.